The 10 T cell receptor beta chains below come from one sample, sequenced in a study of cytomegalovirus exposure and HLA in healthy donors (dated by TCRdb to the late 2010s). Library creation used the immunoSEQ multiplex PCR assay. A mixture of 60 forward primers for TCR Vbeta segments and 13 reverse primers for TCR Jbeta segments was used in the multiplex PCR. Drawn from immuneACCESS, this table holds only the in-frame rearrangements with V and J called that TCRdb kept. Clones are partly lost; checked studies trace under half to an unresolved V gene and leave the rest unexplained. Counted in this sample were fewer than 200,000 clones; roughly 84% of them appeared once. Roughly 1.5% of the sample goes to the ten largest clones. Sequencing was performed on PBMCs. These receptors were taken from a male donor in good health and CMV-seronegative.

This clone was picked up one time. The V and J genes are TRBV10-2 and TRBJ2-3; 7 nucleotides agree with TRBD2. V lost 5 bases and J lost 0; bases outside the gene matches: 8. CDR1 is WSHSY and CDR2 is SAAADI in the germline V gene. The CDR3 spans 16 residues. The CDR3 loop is CASSSGAISSTDTQYF. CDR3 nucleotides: TGCGCCAGCAGTAGCGGGGCCATTTCTAGCACAGATACGCAGTATTTT.

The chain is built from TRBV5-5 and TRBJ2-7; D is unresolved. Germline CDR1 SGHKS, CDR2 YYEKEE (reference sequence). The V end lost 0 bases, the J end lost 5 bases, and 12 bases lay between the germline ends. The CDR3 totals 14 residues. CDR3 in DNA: TGTGCCAGCAGCTTGGCCATTGGTCGGGACGAGCAGTACTTC. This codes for CASSLAIGRDEQYF.

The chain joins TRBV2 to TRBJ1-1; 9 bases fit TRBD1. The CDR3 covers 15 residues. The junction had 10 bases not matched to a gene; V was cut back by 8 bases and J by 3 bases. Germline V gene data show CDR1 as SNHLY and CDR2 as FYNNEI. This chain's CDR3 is CASRWTDRGDTEAFF. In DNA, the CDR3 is TGTGCCAGCCGATGGACCGACAGGGGGGACACTGAAGCTTTCTTT.

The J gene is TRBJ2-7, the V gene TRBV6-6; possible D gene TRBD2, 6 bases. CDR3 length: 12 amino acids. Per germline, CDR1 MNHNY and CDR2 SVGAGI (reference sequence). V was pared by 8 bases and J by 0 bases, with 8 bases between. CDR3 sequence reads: CASGGNSYEQYF. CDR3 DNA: TGTGCCAGCGGCGGGAACTCCTACGAGCAGTACTTC.

Here the CDR3 reads CASSRTTYEQYF. CDR3 coding DNA: TGTGCCAGCAGCCGTACTACCTACGAGCAGTACTTC. The chain is built from TRBV28 and TRBJ2-7; no clear D. V gave up 6 bases and J gave up 2 bases, with 8 bases separating them. The CDR3 sequence is 12 residues long. Per the germline V gene, CDR1 is MDHEN and CDR2 is SYDVKM.

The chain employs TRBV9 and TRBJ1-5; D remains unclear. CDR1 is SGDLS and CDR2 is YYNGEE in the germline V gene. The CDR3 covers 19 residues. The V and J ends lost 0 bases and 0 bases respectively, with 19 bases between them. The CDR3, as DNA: TGTGCCAGCAGCGTAGACCCCCCCCTCACAGTGTTTAGCAATCAGCCCCAGCATTTT. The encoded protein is CASSVDPPLTVFSNQPQHF.

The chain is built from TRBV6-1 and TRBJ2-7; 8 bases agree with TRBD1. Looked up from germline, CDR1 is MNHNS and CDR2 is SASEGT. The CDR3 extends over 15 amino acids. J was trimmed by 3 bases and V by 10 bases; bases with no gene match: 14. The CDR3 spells CATFTGQGRFYEQYF. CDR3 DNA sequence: TGTGCCACCTTTACCGGACAGGGCCGATTCTACGAGCAGTACTTC.

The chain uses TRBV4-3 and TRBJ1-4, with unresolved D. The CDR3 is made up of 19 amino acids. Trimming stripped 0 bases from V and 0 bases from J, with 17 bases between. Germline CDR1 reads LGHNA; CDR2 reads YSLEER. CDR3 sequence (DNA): TGCGCCAGCAGCCAAGAACCCCGAATAGCGGGTGCAACTAATGAAAAACTGTTTTTT. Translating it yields CASSQEPRIAGATNEKLFF.

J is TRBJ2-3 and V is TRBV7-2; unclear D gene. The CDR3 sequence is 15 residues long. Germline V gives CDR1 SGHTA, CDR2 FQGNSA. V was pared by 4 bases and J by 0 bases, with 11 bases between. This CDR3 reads CASSSSRTSTDTQYF. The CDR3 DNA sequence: TGTGCCAGCAGCTCCTCGAGAACTAGCACAGATACGCAGTATTTT.

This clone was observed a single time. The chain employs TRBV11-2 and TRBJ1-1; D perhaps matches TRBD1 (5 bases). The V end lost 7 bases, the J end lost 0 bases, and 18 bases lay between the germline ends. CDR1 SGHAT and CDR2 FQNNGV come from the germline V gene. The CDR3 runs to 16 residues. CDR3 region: CASTLLGGEMNTEAFF. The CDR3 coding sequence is TGTGCCAGCACCCTATTGGGGGGGGAAATGAACACTGAAGCTTTCTTT.